The sample holds many counts of the clone carrying this T cell receptor beta chain. Constant-region reverse primers amplified full-length variable regions, followed by semi-nested Nested Universal Primer A PCR. TCRdb ran MiXCR on the 5' RACE reads and lists one entry per CDR3 protein. The table records around 21,000 distinct CDR3 sequences, 30% of them present only once. This clonotype was sampled from a female donor with breast cancer. The source material was tumor-infiltrating naive CD4+ T cells sorted from the breast tumor. Subset of the sample: naive CD4+ T cells, CD4+CD45RA+CD25-.

CDR3 region: CASSLRTGLSGNTIYF. Written as DNA, the CDR3 is TGCGCCAGCAGCTTGAGGACAGGGTTATCTGGAAACACCATATATTTT. The rearrangement joins TRBV5-1 to TRBJ1-3, with 8 bases matching TRBD1. There are 16 residues in the CDR3. Germline assignment: CDR1 SGHRS and CDR2 YFSETQ. J gave up 1 base and V 1 base, and 4 bases lay outside the gene matches.